This is a list of T cell receptor beta chains from one sample in a study of blood T cell repertoires in COVID-19. Libraries were prepared by immunoSEQ multiplex PCR; TCRdb keeps only in-frame clonotypes and omits some of them. The sample has 150,000 to 200,000 clones, around 85% seen once; the top ten hold over 3%. Sequencing input: peripheral blood. All receptors come from a human donor with acute or convalescent COVID-19. The donor label of this sample is uncertain. The CDR3 runs from the conserved cysteine through the conserved F or W. Each record gives: J gene, CDR3 length, D gene, V gene, CDR3 protein. D genes are given only for firm matches.

J gene: TRBJ2-4
CDR3 length: 16
D gene: TRBD2
V gene: TRBV5-4
CDR3 protein: CASSPAGGRAKNIQYF

J gene: TRBJ1-1
CDR3 length: 14
D gene: .
V gene: TRBV18
CDR3 protein: CASSPPGARTEAFF

J gene: TRBJ1-4
CDR3 length: 17
D gene: TRBD1
V gene: TRBV7-9
CDR3 protein: CASSLPRDRQGIEKLFF

J gene: TRBJ2-7
CDR3 length: 12
D gene: .
V gene: TRBV9
CDR3 protein: CASSRGNYEQYF

J gene: TRBJ2-3
CDR3 length: 15
D gene: .
V gene: TRBV2
CDR3 protein: CASSSYGGDTDTQYF

J gene: TRBJ2-7
CDR3 length: 13
D gene: .
V gene: TRBV6-5
CDR3 protein: CASSRRGNYEQYF

J gene: TRBJ1-2
CDR3 length: 11
D gene: TRBD1
V gene: TRBV29-1
CDR3 protein: CSAPDRDGYTF

J gene: TRBJ1-4
CDR3 length: 12
D gene: .
V gene: TRBV12-3/TRBV12-4
CDR3 protein: CASSLGASYLFF

J gene: TRBJ2-2
CDR3 length: 16
D gene: .
V gene: TRBV27
CDR3 protein: CASSYTPQANTGELFF

J gene: TRBJ1-2
CDR3 length: 14
D gene: .
V gene: TRBV19
CDR3 protein: CASSMQGMANGYTF

J gene: TRBJ2-3
CDR3 length: 17
D gene: TRBD2
V gene: TRBV6-1
CDR3 protein: CASSERGLGMGTDTQYF

J gene: TRBJ1-1
CDR3 length: 16
D gene: TRBD1
V gene: TRBV7-2
CDR3 protein: CASNPAGTGGLREAFF

J gene: TRBJ1-1
CDR3 length: 15
D gene: TRBD1
V gene: TRBV6-4
CDR3 protein: CASRPQDRANTEAFF

J gene: TRBJ2-2
CDR3 length: 16
D gene: TRBD1
V gene: TRBV7-9
CDR3 protein: CASSQQTGVNTGELFF

J gene: TRBJ1-2
CDR3 length: 17
D gene: TRBD1
V gene: TRBV14
CDR3 protein: CASSLGTGRVWSYGYTF

J gene: TRBJ1-4
CDR3 length: 16
D gene: .
V gene: TRBV3-1/TRBV3-2
CDR3 protein: CASSRKVRATNEKLFF

J gene: TRBJ2-3
CDR3 length: 19
D gene: TRBD2
V gene: TRBV5-4
CDR3 protein: CASSPGGLAGFLGTDTQYF

J gene: TRBJ1-4
CDR3 length: 15
D gene: .
V gene: TRBV14
CDR3 protein: CASSQAGTPLEKLFF

J gene: TRBJ1-5
CDR3 length: 15
D gene: .
V gene: TRBV2
CDR3 protein: CASSERENSNQPQHF

J gene: TRBJ2-4
CDR3 length: 14
D gene: .
V gene: TRBV30
CDR3 protein: CAWAQGSAKNIQYF

J gene: TRBJ1-1
CDR3 length: 15
D gene: .
V gene: TRBV21-1
CDR3 protein: CASSKVGRRNTEAFF

J gene: TRBJ1-6
CDR3 length: 18
D gene: .
V gene: TRBV28
CDR3 protein: CASSFLLGAYSYNSPLHF

J gene: TRBJ2-5
CDR3 length: 13
D gene: .
V gene: TRBV5-6
CDR3 protein: CASSEGFGETQYF

J gene: TRBJ1-5
CDR3 length: 15
D gene: .
V gene: TRBV19
CDR3 protein: CASQEGREMGQPQHF

J gene: TRBJ1-2
CDR3 length: 11
D gene: .
V gene: TRBV30
CDR3 protein: CAWMNGRGYTF

J gene: TRBJ2-7
CDR3 length: 13
D gene: .
V gene: TRBV11-2
CDR3 protein: CATKGDGTYEQYF

J gene: TRBJ1-4
CDR3 length: 15
D gene: .
V gene: TRBV7-9
CDR3 protein: CASSLNIGTNEKLFF

J gene: TRBJ2-5
CDR3 length: 14
D gene: TRBD2
V gene: TRBV28
CDR3 protein: CASSFLGGKETQYF

J gene: TRBJ1-1
CDR3 length: 12
D gene: .
V gene: TRBV12-3/TRBV12-4
CDR3 protein: CASSPMNTEAFF

J gene: TRBJ1-2
CDR3 length: 15
D gene: .
V gene: TRBV15
CDR3 protein: CATSRDGKIAGGYTF

J gene: TRBJ2-3
CDR3 length: 16
D gene: TRBD1
V gene: TRBV7-9
CDR3 protein: CASSRLRDRYTDTQYF

J gene: TRBJ1-1
CDR3 length: 13
D gene: .
V gene: TRBV15
CDR3 protein: CATSRVRNTEAFF

J gene: TRBJ1-1
CDR3 length: 15
D gene: .
V gene: TRBV29-1
CDR3 protein: CSVATPGWLDTEAFF

J gene: TRBJ2-2
CDR3 length: 16
D gene: TRBD2
V gene: TRBV4-2
CDR3 protein: CASSPHGLAGTGELFF

J gene: TRBJ1-5
CDR3 length: 14
D gene: .
V gene: TRBV27
CDR3 protein: CASSLSYQDQPQHF

J gene: TRBJ2-1
CDR3 length: 14
D gene: .
V gene: TRBV4-2
CDR3 protein: CASSRGSSYNEQFF

J gene: TRBJ1-4
CDR3 length: 15
D gene: TRBD1
V gene: TRBV9
CDR3 protein: CASSVGVRGNEKLFF

J gene: TRBJ2-2
CDR3 length: 14
D gene: .
V gene: TRBV9
CDR3 protein: CASSVVSNTGELFF

J gene: TRBJ2-3
CDR3 length: 14
D gene: .
V gene: TRBV5-5
CDR3 protein: CASSLTGSTDTQYF

J gene: TRBJ1-5
CDR3 length: 14
D gene: .
V gene: TRBV19
CDR3 protein: CASSTRTGNQPQHF

J gene: TRBJ1-2
CDR3 length: 15
D gene: .
V gene: TRBV5-1
CDR3 protein: CASSLEAWGRGGYTF

J gene: TRBJ2-5
CDR3 length: 17
D gene: TRBD2
V gene: TRBV7-2
CDR3 protein: CASSAPGLAGGPVAQYF

J gene: TRBJ1-1
CDR3 length: 14
D gene: .
V gene: TRBV6-2/TRBV6-3
CDR3 protein: CASSPLGENTEAFF

J gene: TRBJ2-5
CDR3 length: 15
D gene: TRBD2
V gene: TRBV5-4
CDR3 protein: CASSLGTSGGETQYF

J gene: TRBJ2-3
CDR3 length: 15
D gene: .
V gene: TRBV7-3
CDR3 protein: CASSQQGGKTDTQYF

J gene: TRBJ1-3
CDR3 length: 13
D gene: .
V gene: TRBV5-5
CDR3 protein: CASSLGSGNTIYF

J gene: TRBJ2-2
CDR3 length: 14
D gene: TRBD1
V gene: TRBV6-6
CDR3 protein: CASRGQGGTGELFF

J gene: TRBJ1-2
CDR3 length: 13
D gene: .
V gene: TRBV18
CDR3 protein: CASSPVSGEGYTF

J gene: TRBJ1-5
CDR3 length: 15
D gene: TRBD1
V gene: TRBV28
CDR3 protein: CASTSYRGDNQPQHF

J gene: TRBJ2-2
CDR3 length: 14
D gene: .
V gene: TRBV28
CDR3 protein: CASSLHRATGELFF

J gene: TRBJ1-6
CDR3 length: 13
D gene: .
V gene: TRBV7-2
CDR3 protein: CASSSDTGSPLHF

J gene: TRBJ1-1
CDR3 length: 17
D gene: .
V gene: TRBV5-8
CDR3 protein: CASSWAPVRRGGAEAFF

J gene: TRBJ1-1
CDR3 length: 14
D gene: TRBD1
V gene: TRBV5-1
CDR3 protein: CASSYGQGSTEAFF

J gene: TRBJ2-7
CDR3 length: 15
D gene: TRBD2
V gene: TRBV30
CDR3 protein: CAWSWEGLASYEQYF

J gene: TRBJ1-1
CDR3 length: 12
D gene: TRBD1
V gene: TRBV19
CDR3 protein: CASSTRQGEAFF

J gene: TRBJ2-7
CDR3 length: 14
D gene: TRBD1
V gene: TRBV29-1
CDR3 protein: CSVERDRNSYEQYF

J gene: TRBJ1-2
CDR3 length: 13
D gene: .
V gene: TRBV6-6
CDR3 protein: CASKGVGARGYTF

J gene: TRBJ2-5
CDR3 length: 18
D gene: .
V gene: TRBV19
CDR3 protein: CASSPKGAGNPNLKTQYF